Many counts were recorded for the clone carrying this T cell receptor beta chain. The entry originates in a study of regulatory T cells in long-lasting Graves disease. CDR1 and CDR2 (germline): SEHNR, FQNEAQ (reference sequence). This CDR3 comprises 13 residues. Germline trimming cut 5 bases from V and 8 bases from J; bases unmatched to any gene: 8. Regarding time point: newly diagnosed GD, antithyroid drugs for less than 3 months. PBMCs were the source of the RNA used for TCR sequencing. A peripheral blood sample, around 8.6 milliliters in volume, was drawn into EDTA tubes. Arm-PCR of CDR3 regions and iRepertoire HTBI primers were the basis on which TCR beta libraries were built. In TCRdb, the multiplex PCR reads were re-called with MiXCR into one record per CDR3 protein. The sample contains about 530,000 distinct CDR3 sequences, around 16% of which appear only once. These data are also associated with another study on T cells in Graves' hyperthyroidism and ophthalmopathy.

The sample in question was peripheral blood mononuclear cells (PBMCs), obtained at new diagnosis, from a patient treated with antithyroid drugs. The sequence was obtained from a woman aged 40-65 years with Graves disease. This chain links TRBV7-9 with TRBJ1-1; 7 positions agree with TRBD1. The CDR3 nucleotides are TGTGCCAGCAGCCCTGAGGGGGCCAACGAAGCTTTCTTT. This sequence encodes CASSPEGANEAFF.